What follows are 4 T cell receptor beta chains derived from one specimen sequenced in a study of T-cell memory formation after mild COVID-19. TCRdb reprocessed the 5' RACE reads with MiXCR, giving one entry per CDR3 protein. Among under 600,000 distinct CDR3 sequences listed, less than 25% were seen once. Sequenced sample: PBMCs or a T cell subset sorted from them (not recorded which). Every receptor here comes from an adult woman who had mild COVID-19 (a few samples of this study predate the infection). Cell type and time point are not known.

As for this clonotype: A much larger clone sits a single nucleotide away, making a read error possible. The rearrangement joins TRBV6-1 to TRBJ2-7; D gene unclear. Trimming pared 3 bases from V and 2 bases from J, leaving 2 bases between. The CDR3 runs 11 residues. Germline CDR1 reads MNHNS; CDR2 reads SASEGT. The DNA of the CDR3 is TGTGCCAGCAGTGACGCCTACGAGCAGTACTTC. This encodes CASSDAYEQYF.

This clonotype has only a few counts. This sequence joins TRBV11-2 and TRBJ2-1; 7 bases match TRBD2. Germline CDR1 SGHAT, CDR2 FQNNGV. The CDR3 has 16 residues. The ends lost 0 bases at V and 3 bases at J; junction bases unmatched: 5. CDR3 protein: CASSLERLAVYNEQFF. The CDR3 region has the DNA TGTGCCAGCAGCTTAGAGAGGCTAGCGGTCTACAATGAGCAGTTCTTC.

This clonotype occurred many times. The J gene is TRBJ1-1, the V gene TRBV10-3, with 7 nucleotides matching TRBD1. V shed 0 bases, J shed 3 bases, and the junction held 10 bases outside the gene matches. Per the germline V gene, CDR1 is ENHRY and CDR2 is SYGVKD. This CDR3 comprises 17 residues. CDR3 nucleotides: TGTGCCATCAGTGAGTCCGGGACAGCCCATGCCTACACTGAAGCTTTCTTT. It encodes CAISESGTAHAYTEAFF.

This clonotype occurred many times. DNA for the CDR3: TGTGCCAGCAGCTTAGCGGGGGCCTCTTACGAGACCCAGTACTTC. Protein sequence: CASSLAGASYETQYF. This sequence joins TRBV7-2 and TRBJ2-5, with D possibly TRBD1 on 6 matching bases. Germline CDR1 SGHTA, CDR2 FQGNSA. The CDR3 has 15 amino acids. Trimming removed 0 bases from V and 5 bases from J, with 13 bases in between.